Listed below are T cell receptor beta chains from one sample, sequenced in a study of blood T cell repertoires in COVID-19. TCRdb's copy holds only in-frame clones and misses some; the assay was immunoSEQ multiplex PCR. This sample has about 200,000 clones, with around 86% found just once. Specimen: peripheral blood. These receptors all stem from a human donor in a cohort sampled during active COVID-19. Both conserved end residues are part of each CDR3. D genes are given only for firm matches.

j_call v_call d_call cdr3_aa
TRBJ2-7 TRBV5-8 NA CASSFEVSSYEQYF
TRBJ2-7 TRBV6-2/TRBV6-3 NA CASSYSVVAPLYEQYF
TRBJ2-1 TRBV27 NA CASSLSNHKTYNEQFF
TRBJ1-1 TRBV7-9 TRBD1 CASSLQGVREAFF
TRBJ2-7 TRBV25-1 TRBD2 CASSPRGLAASYEQYF
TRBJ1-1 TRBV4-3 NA CASSHQGRRAEAFF
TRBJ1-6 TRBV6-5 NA CASSYGTGNSPLHF
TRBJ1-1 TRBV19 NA CASKQVTEAFF
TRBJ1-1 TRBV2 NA CASVNRVNTEAFF
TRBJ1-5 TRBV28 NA CASSSGWDQPQHF
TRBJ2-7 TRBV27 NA CASSLGVGNSHYEQYF
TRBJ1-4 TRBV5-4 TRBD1 CASSLTGGEKLFF
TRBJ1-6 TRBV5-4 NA CASSYDLTYNSPLHF
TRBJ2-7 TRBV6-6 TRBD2 CASSSQREMYEQYF
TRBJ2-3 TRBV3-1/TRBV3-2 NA CASSQAPGYKADTQYF
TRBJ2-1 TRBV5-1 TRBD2 CASNLDGLAAHGEQFF
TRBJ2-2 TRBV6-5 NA CASSLQGELFF
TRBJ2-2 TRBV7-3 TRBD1 CASSRRDRNTGELFF
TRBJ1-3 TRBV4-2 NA CASSQDRGWDGNTIYF
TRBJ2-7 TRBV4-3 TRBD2 CASSQGLLAGRNEQYF
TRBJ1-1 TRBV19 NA CASSIREEMAEAFF
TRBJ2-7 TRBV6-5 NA CASSPRSYEQYF
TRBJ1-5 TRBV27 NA CASSLSHSDQPQHF
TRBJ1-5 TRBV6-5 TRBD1 CASSLTGYNQPQHF